Listed here is a single TCR beta chain. Under the authors' procedure: It was from reference gene primer amplification that nucleated cell counts were estimated. The table came from immunoSEQ multiplex PCR; TCRdb's copy has only in-frame clones and leaves some out. Clone size and the V and J calls come from that table; the DNA yielded D and trimming. Of about 440,000 clones listed, around nine tenths are singletons. The data were taken from a study of blood T cell repertoires in COVID-19. Enrollees, about 18 to 95 years old, lived in 24 US areas. Grouping used clinical history reported by participants in a survey and questionnaire. V lost 2 bases to trimming and J lost 6 bases, with 9 bases between them. The CDR3 has 13 amino acids. Germline values: CDR1 MGHRA, CDR2 YSYEKL.

The source of this sequence is a woman between 18 and 29 years old with acute COVID-19. Sequenced material: PBMCs or T cells enriched from blood (not recorded which). The V and J genes are TRBV4-1 and TRBJ2-3; weak D call: TRBD2 (5 bases). The chain's CDR3 is CASSQPLADTQYF. The CDR3 coding sequence is TGCGCCAGCAGCCAACCCCTAGCTGATACGCAGTATTTT.